Presented here are 15 T cell receptor beta chains from one specimen sequenced in a study of beta chain features in type 1 diabetes. Findings and caveats of the study: All four CD4+ subsets of Type 1 diabetes patients contained TCRB CDR3s that were moderately but significantly shorter.

Their antigens are not known. The sequenced template was cDNA made from the entire isolated RNA. The method was immunoSEQ multiplex PCR; TCRdb's version includes in-frame clones alone and lacks a portion of them. The sample holds about 45,000 clones; approximately 72% are singletons and the top ten take approximately 2.3%. The specimen was Tregs from blood. The receptors shown here come from a young woman with type 1 diabetes.

The chain joins TRBV28 to TRBJ2-1; 7 positions agree with TRBD2. The CDR3 covers 12 residues. CDR1 is MDHEN, CDR2 SYDVKM, per germline. The ends lost 2 bases at V and 10 bases at J; junction bases unmatched: 2. The CDR3 DNA follows: TGTGCCAGCAGTTTAAGAGCGGGAGAGCAGTTCTTC. Its translation is CASSLRAGEQFF.

The rearrangement joins TRBV29-1 to TRBJ2-7; D is perhaps TRBD2 (6 bases). The CDR3 has 12 residues. Germline V gene sequence: CDR1 SQVTM, CDR2 ANQGSEA. Trimming pared 7 bases from V and 3 bases from J, leaving 13 bases between. CDR3 region: CSAGGRGYEQYF. The CDR3, as DNA: TGCAGCGCCGGGGGAAGGGGCTACGAGCAGTACTTC.

DNA for the CDR3: TGTGCCACCAGCAGTGACGTACTACAAGAGACCCAGTACTTC. Its translation: CATSSDVLQETQYF. The V gene is TRBV15, the J gene TRBJ2-5; D is undetermined. The CDR3 is 14 residues long. Germline V gene sequence: CDR1 LNHNV, CDR2 YYDKDF (reference sequence). V shed 3 bases and J shed 2 bases, with 10 bases lying between them.

This chain connects TRBV5-1 to TRBJ2-7; TRBD2 matches 10 bases. The CDR3 consists of 15 residues. The V and J ends lost 3 bases and 2 bases, in that order; junction bases with no gene match: 5. CDR1 is SGHRS and CDR2 is YFSETQ in the germline V gene. This CDR3 reads CASSSHGLAAYEQYF. CDR3 nucleotide sequence: TGCGCCAGCAGCTCACATGGACTAGCGGCCTACGAGCAGTACTTC.

The rearrangement uses TRBV7-2 and TRBJ2-5; D not certain. The V end lost 3 bases, the J end lost 4 bases, and 9 bases lay between the germline ends. Germline loops: CDR1 SGHTA, CDR2 FQGNSA. This CDR3 comprises 13 residues. CDR3 sequence: CASSFQAGETQYF. The CDR3 DNA reads as TGTGCCAGCAGCTTTCAGGCCGGAGAGACCCAGTACTTC.

This clone has more than one count but fewer than ten. V usage is TRBV2 and J usage is TRBJ2-5, with D unclear. Trimming took 7 bases from V and 5 from J, leaving 14 bases between them. The germline V gene encodes CDR1 SNHLY and CDR2 FYNNEI. The CDR3 loop spans 13 amino acids. CDR3 in DNA: TGTGCCAGCAATCCGCAGTTCAGGGAGACCCAGTACTTC. It translates to CASNPQFRETQYF.

The chain recombines TRBV2 with TRBJ2-7, with 8 positions matching TRBD1. V dropped 6 bases and J dropped 0; count of bases not matched to a gene: 7. CDR3 size: 15 residues. Germline V gene sequence: CDR1 SNHLY, CDR2 FYNNEI. CDR3 protein: CASRKGTGSSYEQYF. The CDR3 nucleotides are TGTGCCAGCAGGAAAGGGACAGGCAGCTCCTACGAGCAGTACTTC.

The V call is TRBV4-2, the J call TRBJ2-1; 7 bases match TRBD2. The V gene's germline CDR1 is LGHNA and CDR2 YNFKEQ. The CDR3 runs to 16 residues. J was trimmed by 7 bases and V by 0 bases; bases with no gene match: 9. The chain's CDR3 is CASSQDLADKRNEQFF. DNA for the CDR3: TGTGCCAGCAGCCAAGACCTAGCGGATAAAAGGAATGAGCAGTTCTTC.

The J gene is TRBJ1-5, the V gene TRBV7-6; D unresolved. There are 14 residues in the CDR3. Germline CDR1 is SGHVS and CDR2 is FNYEAQ. Trimming removed 5 bases from V and 3 bases from J, with 11 bases in between. This CDR3 is CASSRAPYNQPQHF. CDR3 sequence (DNA): TGTGCCAGCAGCCGTGCGCCCTACAATCAGCCCCAGCATTTT.

Note on this clone: The DNA is left out, because the CDR3 cannot be placed on it with certainty; the CDR3 is given as TCRdb lists it. This chain connects TRBV28 to TRBJ2-5; the D segment call TRBD1 is taken from the table without a DNA check. Germline loops: CDR1 MDHEN, CDR2 SYDVKM. The CDR3 is 20 residues long, ends included. CDR3 loop: CASRTGETQYFGPGTRTQYF.

The chain combines TRBV4-3 with TRBJ2-7; D may be TRBD2 (5 bases). The CDR3 contains 15 residues. Germline values: CDR1 LGHNA, CDR2 YSLEER. V shed 1 base and J shed 4 bases, with 14 bases lying between them. CDR3 nucleotide sequence: TGCGCCAGCAGCCAAGCCCCTGCGGGTTGGTACGAGCAGTACTTC. This gives the protein CASSQAPAGWYEQYF.

The V gene is TRBV7-9, the J gene TRBJ1-1; D is uncertain. Trimming cost V 7 bases and J 8 bases, with 11 bases left between them. The CDR3 covers 11 residues. Germline-derived CDR1 and CDR2 are SEHNR and FQNEAQ (reference sequence). The CDR3 DNA is TGTGCCAGCACCCCTCGGGTGGAAGCTTTCTTT. This sequence encodes CASTPRVEAFF. The full variable domain, completed using reference TRBV7-9 and TRBJ1-1, is DTGVSQNPRHKITKRGQNVTFRCDPISEHNRLYWYRQTLGQGPEFLTYFQNEAQLEKSRLLSDRFSAERPKGSFSTLEIQRTEQGDSAMYLCASTPRVEAFFGQGTRLTVV.

CDR3: CASRAGPQGGYTF. CDR3 sequence (DNA): TGCGCCAGCAGGGCAGGGCCCCAGGGCGGCTACACCTTC. V gene TRBV5-1 combines with J gene TRBJ1-2; perhaps TRBD1 as D (5 bases). The CDR3 runs to 13 residues. Germline assignment: CDR1 SGHRS and CDR2 YFSETQ. Trimming stripped 5 bases from V and 8 bases from J, with 16 bases between.

The V and J genes are TRBV7-9 and TRBJ1-1, with D perhaps matching TRBD1 (5 bases). The ends were cut back, 5 bases at V and 2 bases at J, with 12 bases in the middle. CDR1 and CDR2 from the germline V gene are SEHNR and FQNEAQ (reference sequence). This CDR3 contains 14 residues. CDR3 nucleotides: TGTGCCAGCAGCCTCCGGCAGGGCAACACTGAAGCTTTCTTT. Amino acids: CASSLRQGNTEAFF.

This clone was detected a few times. The gene calls are TRBV19 and TRBJ1-2, with 7 nucleotides matching TRBD1. The germline V gene has CDR1 LNHDA and CDR2 SQIVND (reference sequence). The CDR3 is 14 residues long. With V trimmed by 6 bases and J by 4 bases, 8 bases remained unmatched. Here the CDR3 reads CASRNRQGGYGYTF. The CDR3 coding sequence is TGTGCCAGTAGAAATCGACAGGGAGGCTATGGCTACACCTTC.